The following is a TCR beta chain sequence with its context. This sample was included in a study of blood T cell repertoires in COVID-19. On the study more broadly: T cells, B-cell-depleted T cells, or PBMCs supplied cDNA or gDNA.

Sequencing used immunoSEQ multiplex PCR; TCRdb keeps in-frame clones, though not all of them. Of some 380,000 clones in the sample, about four fifths were seen once. CDR1 SEHNR and CDR2 FQNEAQ come from the germline V gene (reference sequence). V was trimmed by 0 bases and J by 10 bases, leaving 4 bases between them. The CDR3 totals 11 residues. The TCR originated in a human donor with acute or convalescent COVID-19. The donor label of this sample is uncertain. What was sequenced was peripheral blood. The chain joins TRBV7-9 to TRBJ2-1; D remains ambiguous. CDR3 coding DNA: TGTGCCAGCAGCTTAGCGCGCGAGCAGTTCTTC. Amino acid sequence: CASSLAREQFF.